This TCR beta chain originates from a study of regulatory T cells in long-lasting Graves disease. With respect to this clonotype: Its antigen is not known. This may stem from a read error, because a much larger clone lies one nucleotide away.

Stated time point: persistent/refractory GD, antithyroid drugs over 5 years with positive TRAb. Researchers made the TCR library from RNA that was extracted from PBMCs. Assembly of TCR beta libraries relied on iRepertoire HTBI primers together with Arm-PCR of CDR3 regions. TCRdb reanalysed the multiplex PCR reads using MiXCR and keeps one entry per CDR3 protein. The data show a few hundred thousand distinct CDR3 sequences, 20% to 30% seen once. Germline CDR1 is DFQATT and CDR2 is SNEGSKA (reference sequence). The CDR3 totals 13 residues. The study, taken as a whole, reports: TCR diversity was lower in persistent than newly diagnosed Graves' disease.

The source is a female donor with Graves disease. Specimen: peripheral blood mononuclear cells (PBMCs), collected when the disease was refractory, from a patient treated with antithyroid drugs. The rearrangement joins TRBV20-1 to TRBJ1-1; 7 nucleotides align to TRBD1. DNA of the CDR3: TGCAGTGCCACGACAGGGAGGGGCACTGAAGCTCTCTTT. It yields the protein CSATTGRGTEALF.